The 18 T cell receptor beta chains below come from one sample, sequenced in a study of identical twins. TCRdb re-derived calls from the 5' RACE reads in MiXCR, one entry per CDR3 protein. This table has 350,000 to 600,000 distinct CDR3 sequences, more than 13% appearing once. These data were likewise used in another study, on yellow fever vaccine responses in identical twins.

The sample comprised CD4+ T cells sorted from blood. Receptor source: a woman under 30 in good health.

The rearrangement joins TRBV5-1 to TRBJ2-5; a possible D gene is TRBD1 (6 bases). The CDR3 is 15 amino acids. Germline loops: CDR1 SGHRS, CDR2 YFSETQ. V was pared by 4 bases and J by 0 bases, with 13 bases between. The CDR3 loop is CASSANTGYQETQYF. CDR3 DNA sequence: TGCGCCAGCAGCGCAAACACAGGGTACCAAGAGACCCAGTACTTC.

V gene TRBV20-1 combines with J gene TRBJ2-4; 9 nucleotides match TRBD1. Germline values: CDR1 DFQATT, CDR2 SNEGSKA (reference sequence). CDR3 size: 15 residues. Trimming removed 3 bases from V and 1 base from J; junction bases left unmatched: 4. CDR3 sequence (DNA): TGCAGTGCTAGCAACAGGGGGCATGCCAAAAACATTCAGTACTTC. This sequence encodes CSASNRGHAKNIQYF.

The rearrangement joins TRBV7-2 to TRBJ1-1, with 8 bases identical to TRBD1. V shed 3 bases, J shed 1 base, and the junction held 4 bases outside the gene matches. Germline CDR1 and CDR2: SGHTA and FQGNSA. The CDR3 runs to 15 residues. CDR3 sequence reads: CASSLGTGGNTEAFF. CDR3 bases: TGTGCCAGCAGCTTGGGAACAGGGGGGAACACTGAAGCTTTCTTT. Complete variable domain (other parts from reference TRBV7-2 and TRBJ1-1): GAGVSQSPSNKVTEKGKDVELRCDPISGHTALYWYRQSLGQGLEFLIYFQGNSAPDKSGLPSDRFSAERTGGSVSTLTIQRTQQEDSAVYLCASSLGTGGNTEAFFGQGTRLTVV.

The V call is TRBV10-3, the J call TRBJ1-2; 8 nucleotides line up with TRBD1. Trimming removed 6 bases from V and 8 bases from J; junction bases left unmatched: 5. The length of the CDR3 is 12 residues. CDR1 is ENHRY, CDR2 SYGVKD, per germline. CDR3 DNA sequence: TGTGCCATCAGGGACAGGGAGGAAGGCTACACCTTC. It codes for CAIRDREEGYTF.

This clonotype came up a few times. This rearrangement joins TRBV7-2 to TRBJ2-7, with 8 nucleotides matching TRBD1. The junction had 13 bases not matched to a gene; V was cut back by 3 bases and J by 3 bases. Germline CDR1 reads SGHTA; CDR2 reads FQGNSA. The CDR3 totals 17 residues. CDR3 in amino acids: CASSFKAQGVGFYEQYF. For the CDR3, the DNA is TGTGCCAGCAGCTTCAAAGCACAGGGGGTTGGCTTCTACGAGCAGTACTTC.

V and J are TRBV30 and TRBJ2-3; 7 bases map to TRBD1. Germline trimming cut 5 bases from V and 0 bases from J; bases unmatched to any gene: 5. Germline V lookup: CDR1 GTSNPN, CDR2 SVGIG (reference sequence). CDR3 length equals 14 residues. The CDR3 sequence: CAWRTGLSTDTQYF. The CDR3, as DNA: TGTGCCTGGCGGACAGGATTGAGCACAGATACGCAGTATTTT.

This clonotype showed up just a few times. V and J are TRBV4-1 and TRBJ2-4, with a possible D match to TRBD1 (6 bases). Germline CDR1 is MGHRA and CDR2 is YSYEKL. Deletions cut 1 base from V and 1 base from J, with 11 bases between. The CDR3 has 16 residues. The CDR3 protein is CASSQGNQGAKNIQYF. The DNA of the CDR3 is TGCGCCAGCAGCCAAGGGAACCAGGGGGCCAAAAACATTCAGTACTTC.

V usage is TRBV5-4 and J usage is TRBJ2-3; tentative D call: TRBD2 (6 bases). V was clipped by 0 bases and J by 0 bases, with 11 bases between them. The CDR3 is 16 residues long. Germline V gene lookup returns CDR1 SGHNT and CDR2 YYREEE (reference sequence). The CDR3 coding sequence is TGTGCCAGCAGCTTGGTGCGGGGCTTTAGCACAGATACGCAGTATTTT. As protein: CASSLVRGFSTDTQYF.

On this clonotype itself: The junction does not match germline at one end; this may be a read error. This sequence joins TRBV5-4 and TRBJ2-7; no definite D call. Germline CDR1 is SGHNT and CDR2 is YYREEE (reference sequence). The CDR3 has 13 residues. The DNA for the CDR3 is TGTGCCATCAGCCCTGGGTTGGACTACGAGCAGTACTTC. This sequence encodes CAISPGLDYEQYF.

This clonotype was counted between two and nine times. V gene TRBV5-6 combines with J gene TRBJ2-5, with D hard to call. CDR1 is SGHDT and CDR2 is YYEEEE in the germline V gene. The CDR3 is 15 residues long. Trimming removed 0 bases from V and 0 bases from J, with 9 bases in between. CDR3 sequence: CASSLGGPYQETQYF. CDR3 DNA: TGTGCCAGCAGCTTGGGTGGCCCCTACCAAGAGACCCAGTACTTC.

The CDR3 sequence: CASSDEGVGTDTQYF. DNA for the CDR3: TGTGCCAGCAGTGATGAGGGAGTGGGCACAGATACGCAGTATTTT. The J gene is TRBJ2-3, the V gene TRBV2, with a tentative D call TRBD2 (5 bases). Germline values: CDR1 SNHLY, CDR2 FYNNEI. The CDR3 covers 15 residues. V gave up 3 bases and J gave up 1 base, with 11 bases separating them.

This clonotype was seen a few times. The V and J genes are TRBV15 and TRBJ2-7; D not resolved. CDR1 LNHNV and CDR2 YYDKDF come from the germline V gene (reference sequence). CDR3 length equals 12 residues. The V end was cut by 1 base, the J end by 8 bases, with 9 bases between. CDR3 nucleotide sequence: TGTGCCACCAGCAGAGCCACCGGTAAGCAGTACTTC. Translation gives CATSRATGKQYF. Filled out from reference TRBV15 and TRBJ2-7, the complete variable domain reads DAMVIQNPRYQVTQFGKPVTLSCSQTLNHNVMYWYQQKSSQAPKLLFHYYDKDFNNEADTPDNFQSRRPNTSFCFLDIRSPGLGDTAMYLCATSRATGKQYFGPGTRLTVT.

This clonotype was picked up one time. The chain recombines TRBV9 with TRBJ2-2; 8 nucleotides align to TRBD2. Germline loops: CDR1 SGDLS, CDR2 YYNGEE. The CDR3 consists of 16 residues. Trimming removed 4 bases from V and 5 bases from J; junction bases left unmatched: 10. This chain's CDR3 is CASSLSGTVRTGELFF. The DNA for the CDR3 is TGTGCCAGCAGCCTTAGCGGGACGGTTCGAACCGGGGAGCTGTTTTTT.

This clonotype was picked up one time. The rearrangement links TRBV5-1 to TRBJ2-3; D may match TRBD1 or TRBD2 (6 bases each). The CDR3 extends over 15 amino acids. Germline loops: CDR1 SGHRS, CDR2 YFSETQ. V was shortened by 4 bases and J by 4 bases, with 16 bases between the two germline ends. The CDR3 reads CASSLGGRAADTQYF. CDR3 DNA: TGCGCCAGCAGCCTAGGGGGGCGGGCGGCAGATACGCAGTATTTT.

The rearrangement links TRBV4-3 to TRBJ2-7; the D gene is possibly TRBD1 (6 bases). V gave up 0 bases and J gave up 5 bases, with 14 bases separating them. Germline lookup yields CDR1 LGHNA and CDR2 YSLEER. The CDR3 loop spans 15 amino acids. CDR3 nucleotides: TGCGCCAGCAGCCAAGAGGCAGGGGTTTTCCACGAGCAGTACTTC. Protein product: CASSQEAGVFHEQYF.

This clonotype has only a few counts. The chain joins TRBV7-2 to TRBJ2-1, with 10 bases matching TRBD2. The ends lost 4 bases at V and 5 bases at J; junction bases unmatched: 8. The CDR3 covers 16 residues. Germline CDR1 and CDR2: SGHTA and FQGNSA. CDR3 DNA sequence: TGTGCCAGCAGCTCCCCCCCTCTAGCGGGAGACAATGAGCAGTTCTTC. Translated, it gives CASSSPPLAGDNEQFF.

The sample holds many counts of this clonotype. V and J are TRBV24-1 and TRBJ2-1; weak D call: TRBD2 (5 bases). The CDR3 spans 11 residues. CDR1 KGHDR and CDR2 SFDVKD come from the germline V gene. The V gene lost 9 bases and the J gene lost 6 bases, with 8 bases spanning the gap. CDR3 residues: CATGRGNEQFF. DNA of the CDR3: TGTGCCACCGGGAGAGGCAATGAGCAGTTCTTC.

This clonotype was picked up many times. The rearrangement uses TRBV6-1 and TRBJ2-7; no definite D call. The CDR3 sequence is 12 residues long. CDR1 and CDR2 (germline): MNHNS, SASEGT. The V end lost 2 bases, the J end lost 3 bases, and 5 bases lay between the germline ends. The CDR3 is CASSESSYEQYF. The CDR3 DNA follows: TGTGCCAGCAGTGAATCTAGCTACGAGCAGTACTTC.